This is a list of T cell receptor beta chains from one sample in a study of CD8 T cells in ankylosing spondylitis. TCRdb used MiXCR to reprocess the 5' RACE reads, holding one entry per CDR3 protein. The data show 150,000 to 200,000 distinct CDR3 sequences, 10% to 15% seen once. Specimen: blood, either unsorted or a sorted T cell fraction (not recorded which). The receptors were gathered from a female donor with ankylosing spondylitis or in good health (not recorded which). The conserved cysteine and the conserved F or W are not part of the CDR3 here.

v_gene,CDR3aa
TRBV12-3/TRBV12-4,ASSFKGGDTQY
TRBV7-6,ASSLNPLTDTQY
TRBV6-2/TRBV6-3,ASKRMGDTGELF
TRBV18,ASSPPAGEETQY
TRBV21-1,ASWSGGSGTEAF
TRBV2,ASSVAPGELF
TRBV10-3,AISEMGGANYGYT
TRBV5-1,ASSLEGSSSYNEQF
TRBV27,ASSLFGGENEKLF
TRBV20-1,SANDRGLTGELF
TRBV5-1,ASRARGAVSNEQF
TRBV30,AFRLAADTQY
TRBV29-1,SVLRVGTGELF
TRBV18,ASSPIVEDTQY
TRBV19,ASSVRGPSAQH
TRBV4-3,ASSHTLAREHGNEQF
TRBV5-1,ASSLGAGGNNQPQH
TRBV20-1,SARPRGQGGYT
TRBV6-2/TRBV6-3,ASSERGQGYEQY
TRBV5-1,ASSLVFGADTQY
TRBV9,ASSVGGGKTGELF
TRBV12-3/TRBV12-4,ASSRLTGAGQDGYT
TRBV3-1,ASSFGLAGGYEQY
TRBV30,AWSVRGAGEKLF
TRBV5-1,ASSALAGSNNEQF
TRBV9,ASSVVGGPEKQY
TRBV20-1,SARDRFGAYEQY
TRBV7-2,ASSHGLAGSYEQY
TRBV12-3/TRBV12-4,ASSLILTSGYNEQF
TRBV24-1,ATSVGGRRADTQY
TRBV7-9,ASSLMQNYGYT
TRBV7-9,ASSPMVGYQETQY
TRBV19,ASSPLAGREQF
TRBV20-1,SAVGTGRTDTQY
TRBV9,ASSVEGWDSPLH
TRBV5-6,ASSEQGNTGELF
TRBV20-1,SARDLSGTYNEQF
TRBV5-1,ASSSPRGLAGVHYNEQF
TRBV24-1,ATKSGRSYNEQF
TRBV29-1,SVEMTGAGELF
TRBV29-1,SVVGVPNTEAF
TRBV7-2,ASTSVWGADQPQH
TRBV7-9,ASSLVGLDSGNTIY
TRBV7-9,ASSPRGVGAEKLF